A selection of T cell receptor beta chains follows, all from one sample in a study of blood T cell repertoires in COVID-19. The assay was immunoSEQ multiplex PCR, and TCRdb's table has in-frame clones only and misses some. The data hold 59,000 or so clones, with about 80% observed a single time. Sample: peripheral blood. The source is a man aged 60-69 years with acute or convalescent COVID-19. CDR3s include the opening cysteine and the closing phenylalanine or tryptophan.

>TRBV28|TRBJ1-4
CASSPPAGKEEKLFF
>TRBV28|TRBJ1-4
CASTSNLGQGNEKLFF
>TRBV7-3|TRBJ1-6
CASSRTGINSPLHF
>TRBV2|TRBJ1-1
CASKRGTEAFF
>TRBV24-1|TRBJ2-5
CATGNNRDRISETQYF
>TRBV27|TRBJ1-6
CASSPSGTGVNSPLHF
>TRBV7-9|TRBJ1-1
CASSPGTGGSTEAFF
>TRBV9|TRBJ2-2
CASSVDQTGELFF
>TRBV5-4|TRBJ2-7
CASSLRAGGGYEQYF
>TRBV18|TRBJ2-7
CASSPPGSYEQYF
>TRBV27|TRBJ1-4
CASSRQGAVGKLFF
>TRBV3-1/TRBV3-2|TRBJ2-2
CASSPVAGGYTGELFF
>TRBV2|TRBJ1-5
CASSEWGQGMNQPQHF
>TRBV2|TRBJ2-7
CASSQGLLNYEQYF
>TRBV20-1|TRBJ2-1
CSVGSVEQFF
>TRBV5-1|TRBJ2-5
CASREGFGQETQYF
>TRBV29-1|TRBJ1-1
CSVVQGAANTEAFF
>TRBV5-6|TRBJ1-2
CASSPGQTYGYTF
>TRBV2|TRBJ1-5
CASATDYSNQPQHF
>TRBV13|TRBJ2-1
CASSHRPGTSLKEGTYNEQFF
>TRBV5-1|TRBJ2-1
CASSVRDFNEQFF
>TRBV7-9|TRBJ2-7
CASSLTSPYEQYF
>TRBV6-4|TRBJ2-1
CASSESDSASYNEQFF
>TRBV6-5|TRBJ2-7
CASSYGARTYEQYF
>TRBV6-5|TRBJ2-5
CAAGLRTDQETQYF
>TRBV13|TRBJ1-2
CASSLDTGGRSYGYTF
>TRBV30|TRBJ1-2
CAWSTGTAAYGYTF
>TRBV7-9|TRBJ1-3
CASSLIKTGRSGNTIYF
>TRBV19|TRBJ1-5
CASSIVRRLGNQPQHF
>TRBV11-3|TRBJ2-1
CASSLTRLAGGPGNEQFF
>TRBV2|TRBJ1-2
CASIGYTF
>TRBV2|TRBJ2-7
CASSLVVGQGRDEQYF
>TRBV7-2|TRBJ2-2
CASSFAGTANTGELFF
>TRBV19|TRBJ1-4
CASRHTATNEKLFF
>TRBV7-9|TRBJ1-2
CASSATGERSYTF
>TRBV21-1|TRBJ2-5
CASRAETQYF
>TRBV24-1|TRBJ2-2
CATSDLVGGHAGELFF
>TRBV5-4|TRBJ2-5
CASSEQREETQYF
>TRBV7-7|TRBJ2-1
CASSSGPGTSAYNEQFF
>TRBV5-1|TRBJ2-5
CASSPGGETQYF
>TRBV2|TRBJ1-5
CASSAQHF
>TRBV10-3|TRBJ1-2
CAVSLDRQGEIYGYTF
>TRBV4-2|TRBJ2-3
CASSQGDRGPDTQYF
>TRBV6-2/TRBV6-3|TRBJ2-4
CASSSGLAGDGENIQYF
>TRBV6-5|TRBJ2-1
CASKPLVASYNEQFF
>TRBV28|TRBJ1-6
CASSLVRGPPLHF
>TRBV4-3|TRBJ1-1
CASSRSSWGETEAFF
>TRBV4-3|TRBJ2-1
CASSQEGSGTYNEQFF
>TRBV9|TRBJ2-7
CASSVRPSSYEQYF
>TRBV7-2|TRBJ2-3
CASSSSPLAGETQYF
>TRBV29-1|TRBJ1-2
CSVTGLVAFGGYTF
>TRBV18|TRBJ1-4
CASSPRTGYVGKLFF
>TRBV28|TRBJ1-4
CASSRDNEKLFF
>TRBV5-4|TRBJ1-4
CASSLAGTNEKLFF
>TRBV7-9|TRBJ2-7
CASTSLAGGPYEQYF
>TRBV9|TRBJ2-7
CASSVSSGVLEQYF
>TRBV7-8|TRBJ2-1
CASSLASGGGNEQFF
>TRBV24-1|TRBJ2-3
CATSDPRGRTDTQYF
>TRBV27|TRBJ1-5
CASSLSDSFNQPQHF
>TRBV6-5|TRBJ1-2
CASSRDTNPYGYTF